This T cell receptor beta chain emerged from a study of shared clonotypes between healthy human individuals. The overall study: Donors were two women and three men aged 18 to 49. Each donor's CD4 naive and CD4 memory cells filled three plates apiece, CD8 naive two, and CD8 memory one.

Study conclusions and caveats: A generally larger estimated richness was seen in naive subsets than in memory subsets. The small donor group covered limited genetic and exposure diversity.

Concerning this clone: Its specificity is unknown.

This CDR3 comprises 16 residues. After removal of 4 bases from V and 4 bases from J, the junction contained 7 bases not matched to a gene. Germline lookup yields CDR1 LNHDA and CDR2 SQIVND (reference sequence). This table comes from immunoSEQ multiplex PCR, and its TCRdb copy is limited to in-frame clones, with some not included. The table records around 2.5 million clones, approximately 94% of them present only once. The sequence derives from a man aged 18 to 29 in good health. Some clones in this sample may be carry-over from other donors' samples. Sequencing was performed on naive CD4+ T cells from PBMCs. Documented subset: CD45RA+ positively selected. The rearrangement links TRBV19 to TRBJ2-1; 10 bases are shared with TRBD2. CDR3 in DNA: TGTGCCAGTAGTACCTTAAAGACTAGCGGGTACAATGAGCAGTTCTTC. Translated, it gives CASSTLKTSGYNEQFF.